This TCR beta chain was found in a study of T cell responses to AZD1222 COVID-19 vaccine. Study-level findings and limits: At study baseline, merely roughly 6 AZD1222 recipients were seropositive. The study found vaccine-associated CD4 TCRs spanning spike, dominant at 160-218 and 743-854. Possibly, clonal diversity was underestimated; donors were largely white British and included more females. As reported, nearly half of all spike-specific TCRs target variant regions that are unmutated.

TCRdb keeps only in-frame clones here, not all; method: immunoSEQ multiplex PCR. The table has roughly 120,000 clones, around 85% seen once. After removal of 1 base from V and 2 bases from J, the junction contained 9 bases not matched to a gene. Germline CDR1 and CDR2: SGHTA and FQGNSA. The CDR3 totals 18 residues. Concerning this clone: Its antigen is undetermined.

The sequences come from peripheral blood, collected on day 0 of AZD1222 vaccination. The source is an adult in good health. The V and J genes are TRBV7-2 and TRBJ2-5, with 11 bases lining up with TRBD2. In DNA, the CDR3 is TGTGCCAGCAGCTTAGTGGCTAGCGGGGGGCCCCCACAAGAGACCCAGTACTTC. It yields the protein CASSLVASGGPPQETQYF.